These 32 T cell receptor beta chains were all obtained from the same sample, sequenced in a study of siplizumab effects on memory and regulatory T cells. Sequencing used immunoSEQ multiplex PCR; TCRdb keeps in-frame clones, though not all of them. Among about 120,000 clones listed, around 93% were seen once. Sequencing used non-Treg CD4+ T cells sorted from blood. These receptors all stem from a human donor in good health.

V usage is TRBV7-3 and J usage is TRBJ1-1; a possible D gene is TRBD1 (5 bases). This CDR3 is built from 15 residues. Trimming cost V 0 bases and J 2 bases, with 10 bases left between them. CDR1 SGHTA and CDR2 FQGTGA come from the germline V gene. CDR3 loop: CASSLTGPLNTEAFF. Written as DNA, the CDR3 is TGTGCCAGCAGCTTAACGGGACCGCTTAACACTGAAGCTTTCTTT.

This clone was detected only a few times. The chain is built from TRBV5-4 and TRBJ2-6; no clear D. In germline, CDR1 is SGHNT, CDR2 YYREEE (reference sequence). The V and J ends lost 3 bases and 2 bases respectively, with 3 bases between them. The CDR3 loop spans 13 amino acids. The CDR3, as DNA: TGTGCCAGCAGCTGGGCTGGGGCCAACGTCCTGACTTTC. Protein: CASSWAGANVLTF.

The CDR3 loop reads CAISESVGLGTEAFF. For the CDR3, the DNA is TGTGCCATCAGTGAGTCGGTGGGCCTTGGAACTGAAGCTTTCTTT. J is TRBJ1-1 and V is TRBV10-3; D is ambiguous. The CDR3 is 15 residues long. Trimming removed 0 bases at V and 5 bases at J, with 13 bases between. Germline V CDR1 and CDR2: ENHRY, SYGVKD.

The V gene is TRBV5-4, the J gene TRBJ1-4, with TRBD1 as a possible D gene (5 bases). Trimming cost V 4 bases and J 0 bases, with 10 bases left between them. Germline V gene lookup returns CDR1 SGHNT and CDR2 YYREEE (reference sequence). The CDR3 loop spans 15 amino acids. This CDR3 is CASSLGEATNEKLFF. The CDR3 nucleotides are TGTGCCAGCAGCCTGGGGGAGGCAACTAATGAAAAACTGTTTTTT.

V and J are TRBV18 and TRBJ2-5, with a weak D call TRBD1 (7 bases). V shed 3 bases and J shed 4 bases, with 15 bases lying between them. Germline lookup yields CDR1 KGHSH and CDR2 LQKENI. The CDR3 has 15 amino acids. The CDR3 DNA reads TGTGCCAGCTCACCTAATTCCCAGGGGGGAGAGACCCAGTACTTC. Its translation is CASSPNSQGGETQYF. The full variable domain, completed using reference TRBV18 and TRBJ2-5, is NAGVMQNPRHLVRRRGQEARLRCSPMKGHSHVYWYRQLPEEGLKFMVYLQKENIIDESGMPKERFSAEFPKEGPSILRIQQVVRGDSAAYFCASSPNSQGGETQYFGPGTRLLVL.

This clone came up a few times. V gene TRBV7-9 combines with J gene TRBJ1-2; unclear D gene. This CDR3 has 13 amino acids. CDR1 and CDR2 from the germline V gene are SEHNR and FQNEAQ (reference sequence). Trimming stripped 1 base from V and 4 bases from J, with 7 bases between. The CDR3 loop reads CASSLEGLYGYTF. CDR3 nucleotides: TGTGCCAGCAGCTTAGAAGGGCTCTATGGCTACACCTTC.

CDR3 nucleotide sequence: TGTGCCAGTAGTAAATGGGACAGGGAAAACACTGAAGCTTTCTTT. Translation: CASSKWDRENTEAFF. The V and J genes are TRBV19 and TRBJ1-1, with 9 bases identical to TRBD1. Trimming cost V 4 bases and J 2 bases; bases outside gene matches: 5. Germline CDR1 and CDR2: LNHDA and SQIVND (reference sequence). This CDR3 comprises 15 residues.

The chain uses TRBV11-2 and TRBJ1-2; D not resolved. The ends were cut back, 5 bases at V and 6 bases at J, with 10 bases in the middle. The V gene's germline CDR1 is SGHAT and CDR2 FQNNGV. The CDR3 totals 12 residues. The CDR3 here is CASSQNSDGYTF. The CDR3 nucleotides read TGTGCCAGCAGCCAGAACAGCGATGGCTACACCTTC.

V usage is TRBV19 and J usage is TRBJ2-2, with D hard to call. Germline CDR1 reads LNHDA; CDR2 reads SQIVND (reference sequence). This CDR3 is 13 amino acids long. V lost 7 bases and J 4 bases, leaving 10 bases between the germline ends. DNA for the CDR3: TGTGCCAGTATGAAGGACCGCACCGGGGAGCTGTTTTTT. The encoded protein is CASMKDRTGELFF.

CDR3 coding DNA: TGTGCCAGTAGCTCACAGCTTCTCTATGGCTACACCTTC. The encoded protein is CASSSQLLYGYTF. V usage is TRBV19 and J usage is TRBJ1-2, with no clear D. CDR3 size: 13 residues. Germline CDR1 is LNHDA and CDR2 is SQIVND (reference sequence). Trimming shortened V by 6 bases and J by 4 bases, and 12 bases separated the two germline ends.

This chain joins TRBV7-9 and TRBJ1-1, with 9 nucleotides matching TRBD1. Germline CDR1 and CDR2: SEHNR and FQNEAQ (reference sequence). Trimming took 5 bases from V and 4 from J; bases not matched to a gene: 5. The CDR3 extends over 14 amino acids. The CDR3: CASSLRGQGTEAFF. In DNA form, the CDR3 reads TGTGCCAGCAGCCTAAGGGGACAGGGCACTGAAGCTTTCTTT.

CDR3 DNA: TGTGCCAGCAGCGCCTCTTTGGTAGAGACCCAGTACTTC. This translates into CASSASLVETQYF. The rearrangement links TRBV7-3 to TRBJ2-5; D uncertain. Trimming removed 5 bases from V and 4 bases from J, with 11 bases in between. Germline CDR1 reads SGHTA; CDR2 reads FQGTGA. The CDR3 has 13 amino acids.

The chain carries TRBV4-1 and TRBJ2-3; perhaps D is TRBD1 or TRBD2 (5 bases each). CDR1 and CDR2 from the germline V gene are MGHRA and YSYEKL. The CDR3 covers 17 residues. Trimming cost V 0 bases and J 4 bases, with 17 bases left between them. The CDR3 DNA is TGCGCCAGCAGCCAAGATATCGCCAGAGGGGCCCCAGATACGCAGTATTTT. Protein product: CASSQDIARGAPDTQYF.

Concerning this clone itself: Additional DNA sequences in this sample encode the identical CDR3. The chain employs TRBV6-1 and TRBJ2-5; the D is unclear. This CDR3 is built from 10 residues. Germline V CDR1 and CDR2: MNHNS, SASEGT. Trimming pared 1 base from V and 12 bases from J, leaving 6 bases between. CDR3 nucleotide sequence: TGTGCCAGCAGTGAAGGGGCGAAGTACTTC. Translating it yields CASSEGAKYF.

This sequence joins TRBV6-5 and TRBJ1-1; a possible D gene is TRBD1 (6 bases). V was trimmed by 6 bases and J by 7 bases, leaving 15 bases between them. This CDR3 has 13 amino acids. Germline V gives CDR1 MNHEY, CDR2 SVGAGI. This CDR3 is CASSLSGGREAFF. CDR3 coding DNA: TGTGCCAGCAGCCTTTCGGGGGGGCGTGAAGCTTTCTTT.

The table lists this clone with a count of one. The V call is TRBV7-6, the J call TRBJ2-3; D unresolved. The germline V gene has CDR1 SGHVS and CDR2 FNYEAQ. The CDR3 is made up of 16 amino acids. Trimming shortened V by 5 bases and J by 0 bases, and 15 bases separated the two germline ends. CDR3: CASSPRTHSSTDTQYF. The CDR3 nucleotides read TGTGCCAGCAGCCCGCGAACCCATTCTAGCACAGATACGCAGTATTTT.

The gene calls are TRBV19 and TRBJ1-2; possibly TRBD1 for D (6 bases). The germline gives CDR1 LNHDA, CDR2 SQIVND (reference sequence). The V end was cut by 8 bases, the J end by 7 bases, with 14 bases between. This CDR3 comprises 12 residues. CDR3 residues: CASLEGGRGYTF. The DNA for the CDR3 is TGTGCCAGTCTTGAGGGGGGTCGTGGCTACACCTTC.

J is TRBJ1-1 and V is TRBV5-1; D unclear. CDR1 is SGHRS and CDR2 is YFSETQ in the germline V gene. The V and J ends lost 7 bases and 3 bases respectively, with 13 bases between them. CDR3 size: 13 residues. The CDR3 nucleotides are TGCGCCAGCCAACGGAAGATGGACACTGAAGCTTTCTTT. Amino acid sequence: CASQRKMDTEAFF.

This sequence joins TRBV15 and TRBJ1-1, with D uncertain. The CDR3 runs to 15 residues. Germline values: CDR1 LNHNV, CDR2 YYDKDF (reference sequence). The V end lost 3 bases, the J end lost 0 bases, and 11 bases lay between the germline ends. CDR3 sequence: CATSSRGRLNTEAFF. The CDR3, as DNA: TGTGCCACCAGCAGCCGTGGGCGGCTGAACACTGAAGCTTTCTTT.

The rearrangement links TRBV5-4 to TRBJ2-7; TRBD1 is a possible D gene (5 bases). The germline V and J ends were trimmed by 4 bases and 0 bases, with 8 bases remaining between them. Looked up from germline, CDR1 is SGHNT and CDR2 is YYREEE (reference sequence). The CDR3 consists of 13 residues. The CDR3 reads CASSRTSSYEQYF. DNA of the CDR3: TGTGCCAGCAGCAGGACAAGCTCCTACGAGCAGTACTTC.

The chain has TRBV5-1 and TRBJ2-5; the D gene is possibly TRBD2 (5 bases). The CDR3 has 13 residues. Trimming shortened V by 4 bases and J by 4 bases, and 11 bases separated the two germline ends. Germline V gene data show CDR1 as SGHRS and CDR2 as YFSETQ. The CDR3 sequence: CASSLRLRETQYF. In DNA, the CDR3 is TGCGCCAGCAGCCTCCGACTAAGAGAGACCCAGTACTTC.

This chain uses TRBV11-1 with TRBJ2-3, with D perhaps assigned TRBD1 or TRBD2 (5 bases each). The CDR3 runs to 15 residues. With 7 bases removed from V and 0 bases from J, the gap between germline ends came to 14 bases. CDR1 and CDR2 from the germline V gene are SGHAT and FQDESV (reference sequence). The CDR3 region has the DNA TGTGCCAGCAACATGGGGGATACTAGCACAGATACGCAGTATTTT. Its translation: CASNMGDTSTDTQYF.

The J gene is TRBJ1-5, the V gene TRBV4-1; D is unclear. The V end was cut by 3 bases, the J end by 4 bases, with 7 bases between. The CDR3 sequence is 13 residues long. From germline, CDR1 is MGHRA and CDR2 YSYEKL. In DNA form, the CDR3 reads TGCGCCAGCAGCCAGCCCTTAAATCAGCCCCAGCATTTT. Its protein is CASSQPLNQPQHF.

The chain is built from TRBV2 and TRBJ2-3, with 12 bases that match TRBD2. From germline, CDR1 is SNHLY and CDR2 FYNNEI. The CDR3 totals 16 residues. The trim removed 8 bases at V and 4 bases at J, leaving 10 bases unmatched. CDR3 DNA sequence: TGTGCCAGCGGCCGTGGGGCTAGCGGGGGGGCAGATACGCAGTATTTT. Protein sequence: CASGRGASGGADTQYF.

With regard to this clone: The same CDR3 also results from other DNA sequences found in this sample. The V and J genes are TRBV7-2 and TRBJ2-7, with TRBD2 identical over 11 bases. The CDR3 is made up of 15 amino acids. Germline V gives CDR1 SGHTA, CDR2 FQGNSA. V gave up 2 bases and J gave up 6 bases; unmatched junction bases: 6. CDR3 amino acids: CASSLSTSGMFEQYF. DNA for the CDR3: TGTGCCAGCAGCTTATCGACTAGCGGGATGTTCGAGCAGTACTTC.

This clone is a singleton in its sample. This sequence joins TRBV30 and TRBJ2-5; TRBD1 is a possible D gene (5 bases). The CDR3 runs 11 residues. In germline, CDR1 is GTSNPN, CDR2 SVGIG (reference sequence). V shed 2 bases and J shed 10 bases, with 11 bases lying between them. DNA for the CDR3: TGTGCCTGGAGTCCGCTCAGGGTCCAGTACTTC. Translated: CAWSPLRVQYF.

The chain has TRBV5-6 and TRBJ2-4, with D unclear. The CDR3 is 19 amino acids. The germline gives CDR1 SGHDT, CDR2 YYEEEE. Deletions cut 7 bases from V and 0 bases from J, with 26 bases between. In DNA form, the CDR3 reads TGTGCCAGCCGAGATTTGGCCGCGATCTACGATCTAGCCAAAAACATTCAGTACTTC. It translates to CASRDLAAIYDLAKNIQYF.

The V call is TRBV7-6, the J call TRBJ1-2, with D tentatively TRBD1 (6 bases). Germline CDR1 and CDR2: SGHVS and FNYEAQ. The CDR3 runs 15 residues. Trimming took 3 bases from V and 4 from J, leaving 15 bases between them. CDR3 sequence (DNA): TGTGCCAGCAGCTTTGGTGTGGGGGCGGGCTATGGCTACACCTTC. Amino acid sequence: CASSFGVGAGYGYTF.

CDR3 protein: CASSPRVGGYEQYF. For the CDR3, the DNA is TGCGCCAGCAGCCCCAGGGTAGGGGGCTACGAGCAGTACTTC. The chain is built from TRBV5-1 and TRBJ2-7; the D gene is possibly TRBD1 (6 bases). Trimming removed 4 bases at V and 3 bases at J, with 14 bases between. This CDR3 contains 14 residues. Germline CDR1 SGHRS, CDR2 YFSETQ.

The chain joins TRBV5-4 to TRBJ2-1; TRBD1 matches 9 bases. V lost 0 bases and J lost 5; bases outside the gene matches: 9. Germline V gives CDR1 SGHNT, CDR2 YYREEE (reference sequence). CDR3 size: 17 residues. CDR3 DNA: TGTGCCAGCAGCTTGGGCCAACAGGGGGCGAGACACAATGAGCAGTTCTTC. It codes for CASSLGQQGARHNEQFF. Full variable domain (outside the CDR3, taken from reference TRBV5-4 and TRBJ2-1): ETGVTQSPTHLIKTRGQQVTLRCSSQSGHNTVSWYQQALGQGPQFIFQYYREEENGRGNFPPRFSGLQFPNYSSELNVNALELDDSALYLCASSLGQQGARHNEQFFGPGTRLTVL.

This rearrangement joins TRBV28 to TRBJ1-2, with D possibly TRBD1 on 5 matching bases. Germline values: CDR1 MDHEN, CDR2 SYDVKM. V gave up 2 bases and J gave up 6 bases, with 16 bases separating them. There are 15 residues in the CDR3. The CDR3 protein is CASSLAGPLGNGYTF. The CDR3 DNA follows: TGTGCCAGCAGTTTAGCGGGGCCGTTGGGGAATGGCTACACCTTC.

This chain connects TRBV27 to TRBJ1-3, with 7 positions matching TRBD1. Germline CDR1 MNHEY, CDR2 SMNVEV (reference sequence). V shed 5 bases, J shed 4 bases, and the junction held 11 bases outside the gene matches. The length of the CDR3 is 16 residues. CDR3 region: CASSTLGQAGGNTIYF. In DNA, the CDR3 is TGTGCCAGCAGTACACTCGGACAGGCCGGAGGAAACACCATATATTTT.